This TCR beta chain was observed in a study of T cell responses to AZD1222 COVID-19 vaccine. This table comes from immunoSEQ multiplex PCR, and its TCRdb copy is limited to in-frame clones, with some not included. Among approximately 170,000 clones listed, approximately 92% were seen once. Germline values: CDR1 SNHLY, CDR2 FYNNEI. V lost 5 bases, J lost 0 bases, and 7 bases lay in between. There are 13 residues in the CDR3. The sample was peripheral blood, taken on day 0 of AZD1222 vaccination. The gene calls are TRBV2 and TRBJ1-1; D uncertain. This clonotype originated in an adult in good health. CDR3 sequence reads: CASSLFLNTEAFF. The CDR3 region has the DNA TGTGCCAGCAGTCTATTTTTGAACACTGAAGCTTTCTTT.